This T cell receptor (beta chain) comes out of a study of T cell repertoires in cytomegalovirus infection. Study summary: Evidence of both CMV infection and a matching HLA type came from public TCR beta signatures. Study-wide points: Ex vivo responses were dominated by HLA-C-restricted CMV-specific TCR beta clonotypes. Based on cumulative public TCR beta family frequency, carriers of CMV plus the relevant HLA were identified.

This CDR3 is 13 amino acids long. Trimming took off 4 bases at V and 0 bases at J, with 10 bases between the two ends. Germline assignment: CDR1 SQVTM and CDR2 ANQGSEA. This clonotype turned up a few times. The target antigen is unknown. Each CDR3 protein gets one entry after TCRdb re-called the reads with MiXCR. The repertoire includes roughly 300,000 distinct CDR3 sequences, roughly 23% of them detected once, and approximately 13% sits in the top ten. The receptor's source is a human donor in good health (CMV status not recorded). Some clones in this sample may be carry-over from other donors' samples. Sequencing input: PBMCs. This chain connects TRBV29-1 to TRBJ2-7; D may be TRBD1 (5 bases). This CDR3 reads CSVGRGLSYEQYF. The CDR3 bases are TGCAGCGTTGGTAGGGGCCTCTCCTACGAGCAGTACTTC.